The TCR beta chain described here comes from a study of OX40 agonist ivuxolimab in advanced cancers. Across the study: The diagnoses of dose-escalation patients were hepatocellular carcinoma, melanoma, renal cell or head and neck cancer.

The germline V gene has CDR1 LNHDA and CDR2 SQIVND (reference sequence). V shed 7 bases and J 4 bases; nucleotides not matched to a gene: 10. CDR3 size: 15 residues. Some clones are missing from TCRdb's copy, which holds only in-frame ones; the method was immunoSEQ multiplex PCR. Of 12,000 to 15,000 clones in the sample, roughly three quarters were seen once. This chain joins TRBV19 and TRBJ1-1; 9 nucleotides line up with TRBD1. This clonotype originated in an adult with an advanced solid tumor such as melanoma, head and neck, liver or kidney cancer. Sequences were derived from CD4+ or CD8+ T cells sorted from blood, sampled in a trial of the OX40 agonist ivuxolimab. This CDR3 reads CASTMSTGGVTEAFF. CDR3 in DNA: TGTGCCAGTACCATGTCGACAGGGGGTGTCACTGAAGCTTTCTTT.